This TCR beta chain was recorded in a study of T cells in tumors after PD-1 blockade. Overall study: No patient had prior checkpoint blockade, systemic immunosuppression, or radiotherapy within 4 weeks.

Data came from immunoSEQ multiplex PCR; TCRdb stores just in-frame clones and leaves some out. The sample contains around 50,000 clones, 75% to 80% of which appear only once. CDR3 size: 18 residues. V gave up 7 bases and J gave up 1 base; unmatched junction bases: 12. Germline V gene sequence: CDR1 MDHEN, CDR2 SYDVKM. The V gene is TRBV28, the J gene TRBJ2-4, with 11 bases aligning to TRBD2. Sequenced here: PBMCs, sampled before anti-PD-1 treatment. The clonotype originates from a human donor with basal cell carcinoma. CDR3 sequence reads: CASTPGGLAGGAKNIQYF. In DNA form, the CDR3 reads TGTGCCAGCACCCCCGGAGGACTAGCGGGTGGGGCCAAAAACATTCAGTACTTC.